The entry that follows covers one T cell receptor (beta chain) sequence. Germline V gene data show CDR1 as ENHRY and CDR2 as SYGVKD. The CDR3 is 14 residues long. V lost 6 bases, J lost 5 bases, and 5 bases stayed unmatched. TCRdb processed the RT-PCR reads anew with MiXCR; each CDR3 protein has one entry. The sample consists of more than 550,000 distinct CDR3 sequences, about 14% of them appearing once. The chain recombines TRBV10-3 with TRBJ2-7, with 12 nucleotides matching TRBD2. The sample comprised memory CD4+ T cells from blood. This TCR was recovered from a female donor in good health, serving as a healthy control. CDR3 loop: CAISPRTSGNEQYF. CDR3 sequence (DNA): TGTGCCATCAGCCCCCGGACTAGCGGGAACGAGCAGTACTTC.